This T cell receptor (beta chain) came from a study of T cells after yellow fever vaccination. Whole-study findings and limits: Post-booster repertoires contained most primary-vaccination clones again (about 95% CD4, 85% to 90% CD8). Sorted repertoires could include abundant contaminating clonotypes from bulk cells.

This CDR3 has 13 residues. Per the germline V gene, CDR1 is SGHNT and CDR2 is YYREEE (reference sequence). V was cut by 1 base and J by 6 bases, with 8 bases left in between. This clonotype appeared many times. Antigen specificity is unknown. As TCR cDNA was made by 5'RACE template switching, a universal primer site and UMIs were added. A single record per CDR3 protein comes from TCRdb applying MiXCR to the 5' RACE reads. The sample consists of some 340,000 distinct CDR3 sequences, roughly 4.3% of them appearing once. This specimen consisted of PBMCs, obtained 5 days after the yellow fever booster vaccination. This clonotype was obtained from a man in his late teens or twenties who received the YFV17D yellow fever vaccine. J is TRBJ1-5 and V is TRBV5-4; unclear D gene. CDR3 bases: TGTGCCAGCAGCTTGTATGGGGTTCAGCCCCAGCATTTT. It yields the protein CASSLYGVQPQHF.